Listed below are T cell receptor beta chains from one sample, sequenced in a study of OX40 agonist ivuxolimab in advanced cancers. Profiled with immunoSEQ multiplex PCR; TCRdb holds only in-frame clones, not every one. Altogether 48,000 or so clones are present, 85% to 95% being singletons, with the ten largest covering 9.5% to 15%. Here the sequenced sample was CD4+ or CD8+ T cells sorted from blood, taken in a trial of the OX40 agonist ivuxolimab. These receptors originate from an adult with an advanced solid tumor such as melanoma, head and neck, liver or kidney cancer. The CDR3 runs from the conserved cysteine through the conserved F or W. Each record gives: CDR3 length, J gene, clone size, V gene, D gene, CDR3 DNA, CDR3 protein. D genes are given only for firm matches. Rows give clone size only sometimes, using once, few, many, or a class for an expanded clone.

length: 14; J: TRBJ2-1; size: NA; V: TRBV30; D: NA; DNA: TGTGCCTGGAGCGGGAGCAGGTCCTACAATGAGCAGTTCTTC; CDR3: CAWSGSRSYNEQFF
length: 14; J: TRBJ2-5; size: NA; V: TRBV27; D: NA; DNA: TGTGCCAGCAGCCGAGCGGCCGGCCTGGAGACCCAGTACTTC; CDR3: CASSRAAGLETQYF
length: 15; J: TRBJ2-7; size: NA; V: TRBV4-1; D: NA; DNA: TGCGCCAGCAGCCAAGATGGTCCCTCTGTGGAAGAGCAGTACTTC; CDR3: CASSQDGPSVEEQYF
length: 14; J: TRBJ2-7; size: NA; V: TRBV29-1; D: TRBD2; DNA: TGCAGCGTTTCAAGCGGGAGTGGAGGGTACGAGCAGTACTTC; CDR3: CSVSSGSGGYEQYF
length: 13; J: TRBJ2-1; size: NA; V: TRBV2; D: NA; DNA: TGTGCCAGCAGAGTTATGATTGGGGCGAGTCTGTTCTTC; CDR3: CASRVMIGASLFF
length: 13; J: TRBJ2-7; size: NA; V: TRBV6-5; D: TRBD1; DNA: TGTGCCAGCAGTCACAGGGGGCGGTACGAGCAGTACTTC; CDR3: CASSHRGRYEQYF
length: 18; J: TRBJ2-3; size: NA; V: TRBV4-1; D: TRBD1; DNA: TGCGCCAGCAGCCAAGTTCAATATAGGCAGGGGGGCACAGATACGCAGTATTTT; CDR3: CASSQVQYRQGGTDTQYF
length: 16; J: TRBJ2-1; size: NA; V: TRBV25-1; D: TRBD2; DNA: TGTGCCAGCAGTGATAATAGCGGGATATCCTACAATGAGCAGTTCTTC; CDR3: CASSDNSGISYNEQFF
length: 18; J: TRBJ1-1; size: NA; V: TRBV18; D: TRBD1; DNA: TGTGCCAGCTCACCACCGACAGGGTCGTATGAGGTGAACACTGAAGCTTTCTTT; CDR3: CASSPPTGSYEVNTEAFF
length: 13; J: TRBJ2-3; size: NA; V: TRBV6-5; D: NA; DNA: TGTGCCAGCAGTTACGGGGGTGCAGATACGCAGTATTTT; CDR3: CASSYGGADTQYF
length: 15; J: TRBJ1-3; size: NA; V: TRBV5-1; D: NA; DNA: TGCGCCAGCAGCACGATGGACAGTGTTGGAAACACCATATATTTT; CDR3: CASSTMDSVGNTIYF
length: 20; J: TRBJ2-7; size: NA; V: TRBV6-1; D: TRBD2; DNA: TGTGCCAGCAGTGGGGGTAGGGCGGGGGCCGTGGGACTAGATCACTACGAGCAGTACTTC; CDR3: CASSGGRAGAVGLDHYEQYF
length: 13; J: TRBJ2-7; size: NA; V: TRBV6-1; D: TRBD1; DNA: TGTGCCAGCAAAGGACAGGGGGCGAGGGAGCAGTACTTC; CDR3: CASKGQGAREQYF
length: 17; J: TRBJ2-3; size: NA; V: TRBV2; D: NA; DNA: TGTGCCAGCAGTGAAATCAAAGCGGGCGGGAACACAGATACGCAGTATTTT; CDR3: CASSEIKAGGNTDTQYF
length: 16; J: TRBJ2-5; size: NA; V: TRBV2; D: TRBD2; DNA: TGTGCCTCCAGCAGCGTATTAGCGGGGAGCCAAGAGACCCAGTACTTC; CDR3: CASSSVLAGSQETQYF
length: 13; J: TRBJ2-2; size: NA; V: TRBV19; D: NA; DNA: TGTGCCAGTAGTATTGGGTCGGCCGGGGAGCTGTTTTTT; CDR3: CASSIGSAGELFF
length: 19; J: TRBJ2-1; size: NA; V: TRBV4-1; D: TRBD2; DNA: TGCGCCAGCAGCCAAGATCAGCATTGGAGCGGGAGCTCCTACAATGAGCAGTTCTTC; CDR3: CASSQDQHWSGSSYNEQFF
length: 15; J: TRBJ2-3; size: NA; V: TRBV7-8; D: NA; DNA: TGTGCCAGCAGCTTACGAAGAACTAGCACAGATACGCAGTATTTT; CDR3: CASSLRRTSTDTQYF
length: 14; J: TRBJ2-7; size: NA; V: TRBV6-5; D: NA; DNA: TGTGCCAGCAGTCCCGGGACTTTAACCTACGAGCAGTACTTC; CDR3: CASSPGTLTYEQYF
length: 15; J: TRBJ2-2; size: NA; V: TRBV2; D: TRBD2; DNA: TGTGCCAGCAGTGAAACTAGCGGGAGGTCCGGGGAGCTGTTTTTT; CDR3: CASSETSGRSGELFF
length: 14; J: TRBJ1-1; size: NA; V: TRBV7-9; D: TRBD1; DNA: TGTGCCAGCAGCTTAGACCAGGGGGTTACTGAAGCTTTCTTT; CDR3: CASSLDQGVTEAFF
length: 11; J: TRBJ1-5; size: few; V: TRBV27; D: NA; DNA: TGTGCCAGCGGGGTAAATCAGCCCCAGCATTTT; CDR3: CASGVNQPQHF
length: 15; J: TRBJ2-7; size: NA; V: TRBV7-9; D: TRBD1; DNA: TGTGCCAGCAGCTTAGTCGGGGACAGCTCCTACGAGCAGTACTTC; CDR3: CASSLVGDSSYEQYF
length: 15; J: TRBJ2-7; size: NA; V: TRBV19; D: TRBD1; DNA: TGTGCCAGTAGTATCGGGGGACAGGACTCCTACGAGCAGTACTTC; CDR3: CASSIGGQDSYEQYF
length: 13; J: TRBJ2-1; size: NA; V: TRBV11-2; D: NA; DNA: TGTGCCAGCAGCCTAGCGACCTACAATGAGCAGTTCTTC; CDR3: CASSLATYNEQFF
length: 17; J: TRBJ2-4; size: NA; V: TRBV5-4; D: NA; DNA: TGTGCCAGCAGCTTGGAAGGGGGGGGTTCCGGCAAAAACATTCAGTACTTC; CDR3: CASSLEGGGSGKNIQYF
length: 15; J: TRBJ2-2; size: NA; V: TRBV29-1; D: NA; DNA: TGCAGCGTTGAACTCTTCGTGAAGAACACCGGGGAGCTGTTTTTT; CDR3: CSVELFVKNTGELFF
length: 14; J: TRBJ2-5; size: NA; V: TRBV27; D: TRBD2; DNA: TGTGCCAGCAGTTTGTGGGGGAGGGGAGAGACCCAGTACTTC; CDR3: CASSLWGRGETQYF
length: 13; J: TRBJ2-7; size: NA; V: TRBV30; D: NA; DNA: TGTGCCTGGGAAGCAGGAAGGCTCGCCGAGCAGTACTTC; CDR3: CAWEAGRLAEQYF
length: 15; J: TRBJ1-2; size: NA; V: TRBV27; D: TRBD1; DNA: TGTGCCAGCAGTTTATGGGGGACAGGGGGTGGGGGCTACACCTTC; CDR3: CASSLWGTGGGGYTF
length: 15; J: TRBJ2-5; size: NA; V: TRBV5-4; D: NA; DNA: TGTGCCAGCAGCTTGGTTGGGGTGGGTGGGGAGACCCAGTACTTC; CDR3: CASSLVGVGGETQYF
length: 13; J: TRBJ2-5; size: NA; V: TRBV10-2; D: NA; DNA: TGCGCCAGCAGTGTTTTGTACCAAGAGACCCAGTACTTC; CDR3: CASSVLYQETQYF
length: 14; J: TRBJ2-3; size: NA; V: TRBV11-2; D: NA; DNA: TGTGCCAGCAGCCCACGGGACATTCCAGATACGCAGTATTTT; CDR3: CASSPRDIPDTQYF
length: 23; J: TRBJ1-5; size: NA; V: TRBV23-1; D: TRBD1; DNA: TGCGCCAGCAGTCAATCTCGTCACCCAATCTACCGGTTACAGACAGGGAGCAATCAGCCCCAGCATTTT; CDR3: CASSQSRHPIYRLQTGSNQPQHF
length: 13; J: TRBJ1-5; size: NA; V: TRBV27; D: NA; DNA: TGTGCCAGCTCCCTTGTCCCGGGTCAGCCCCAGCATTTT; CDR3: CASSLVPGQPQHF
length: 17; J: TRBJ2-2; size: NA; V: TRBV28; D: TRBD1; DNA: TGTGCCAGCAGAAGACAGGGGGCCCCGTTGGGCACCGGGGAGCTGTTTTTT; CDR3: CASRRQGAPLGTGELFF
length: 14; J: TRBJ1-5; size: NA; V: TRBV27; D: NA; DNA: TGTGCCAGCAGCCGAATTCGTAGCAATCAGCCCCAGCATTTT; CDR3: CASSRIRSNQPQHF
length: 14; J: TRBJ2-1; size: once; V: TRBV2; D: NA; DNA: TGTGCCAGCAGTGAAGGGGTTTCCTACAATGAGCAGTTCTTC; CDR3: CASSEGVSYNEQFF
length: 15; J: TRBJ1-5; size: NA; V: TRBV27; D: NA; DNA: TGTGCCAGCAGTTTTTCAGCCGAGGGCAATCAGCCCCAGCATTTT; CDR3: CASSFSAEGNQPQHF
length: 15; J: TRBJ2-3; size: NA; V: TRBV28; D: TRBD1; DNA: TGTGCCAGCAGTAACCGGGACAGGGTCACAGATACGCAGTATTTT; CDR3: CASSNRDRVTDTQYF
length: 14; J: TRBJ2-7; size: NA; V: TRBV7-4; D: NA; DNA: TGTGCCAGCAGCTCGGATAGGGGGGCCAGCCAGCAGTACTTC; CDR3: CASSSDRGASQQYF
length: 11; J: TRBJ1-1; size: NA; V: TRBV6-5; D: NA; DNA: TGTGCCAGCAGAGGCGGCACTGAAGCTTTCTTT; CDR3: CASRGGTEAFF
length: 16; J: TRBJ2-5; size: NA; V: TRBV7-2; D: NA; DNA: TGTGCCAGCAGCTTTGGGTGGGGCGGCGGAAGTGAGACCCAGTACTTC; CDR3: CASSFGWGGGSETQYF
length: 12; J: TRBJ2-5; size: NA; V: TRBV19; D: NA; DNA: TGTGCCAGTAGTATAGATAAAGAGACCCAGTACTTC; CDR3: CASSIDKETQYF
length: 14; J: TRBJ1-5; size: NA; V: TRBV7-8; D: NA; DNA: TGTGCCAGCAGCCAACAGGGTGGCAATCAGCCCCAGCATTTT; CDR3: CASSQQGGNQPQHF
length: 15; J: TRBJ1-2; size: NA; V: TRBV4-1; D: NA; DNA: TGCGCCAGCAGCCAGGGGTTCGGGGCGGGCTATGGCTACACCTTC; CDR3: CASSQGFGAGYGYTF